This T cell receptor (beta chain) comes out of a study of molecular identifiers for immune sequencing clone quantification. The CDR3 has 14 amino acids. Trimming cost V 4 bases and J 2 bases; bases outside gene matches: 6. Germline V gene lookup returns CDR1 SQVTM and CDR2 ANQGSEA. The sorting of naive CD8 T cells used the CD8+CD4-CCR7+CD45RA+ phenotype. This clonotype was picked up many times. Listed TCR primers, together with previously described methods, were used for the bulk TCR libraries. In TCRdb, the PCR reads were re-called with MiXCR into one record per CDR3 protein. The data contain under 600,000 distinct CDR3 sequences, 20% to 25% of them singletons.

The chain employs TRBV29-1 and TRBJ2-7; TRBD1 matches 9 bases. Sample: naive CD8+ T cells from blood, with Jurkat cell RNA spiked in. Noted subset: FACS-sorted CD8+CD4-CCR7+CD45RA+ naive T cells. This clonotype originated in a human donor in good health. Some libraries in this study had Jurkat cell RNA spiked in. The CDR3, as DNA: TGCAGCGTTGTCCCGGGACAGGGAACCTACGAGCAGTACTTC. The encoded protein is CSVVPGQGTYEQYF.